The clone carrying this T cell receptor (beta chain) was counted between two and nine times. This sample was included in a study of T cells in Graves' hyperthyroidism and ophthalmopathy. CDR3 length equals 16 residues. The germline V gene encodes CDR1 LNHDA and CDR2 SQIVND (reference sequence). Trimming took off 1 base at V and 0 bases at J, with 9 bases between the two ends. TCR beta CDR3 regions were amplified from RNA. When the TCR CDR3 underwent first-round RT-PCR, the HTBI primer set was used. TCRdb reanalysed the multiplex PCR reads using MiXCR and keeps one entry per CDR3 protein. The sample holds approximately 400,000 distinct CDR3 sequences, less than 20% seen once.

The genes are TRBV19 and TRBJ2-2, with D possibly being TRBD2 (5 bases). Sequenced: blood. The source is a man between 18 and 35 years old with Graves' ophthalmopathy. The CDR3 region has the DNA TGTGCCAGTAGTATAGGCGGGCCGGCGAACACCGGGGAGCTGTTTTTT. Amino acid sequence: CASSIGGPANTGELFF.